The clone carrying this T cell receptor (beta chain) showed up many times. This entry is derived from a study of CD8 T cells in ankylosing spondylitis. Trimming shortened V by 3 bases and J by 3 bases, and 9 bases separated the two germline ends. This CDR3 has 13 amino acids. Germline CDR1 DFQATT, CDR2 SNEGSKA (reference sequence). TCRdb re-called the 5' RACE reads through MiXCR, storing one row per CDR3 protein. The data hold fewer than 350,000 distinct CDR3 sequences, with around 10% observed a single time. The origin of this receptor is a female donor with ankylosing spondylitis or in good health (not recorded which). This chain links TRBV20-1 with TRBJ1-5; TRBD1 is a possible D gene (5 bases). Sequencing used blood, either unsorted or a sorted T cell fraction (not recorded which). The CDR3 region is CSASRGNNQPQHF. CDR3 bases: TGCAGTGCTAGTCGGGGGAACAATCAGCCCCAGCATTTT.